One sample yielded the 14 T cell receptor beta chains listed below, sequenced in a study of blood T cell repertoires in COVID-19. TCRdb's copy holds only in-frame clones and misses some; the assay was immunoSEQ multiplex PCR. The sample has approximately 280,000 clones; about 89% are singletons. Source material: peripheral blood. These TCRs come from a man aged 40-50 years with acute or convalescent COVID-19.

The rearrangement uses TRBV5-6 and TRBJ1-2; 10 bases are shared with TRBD1. The germline CDR1 and CDR2 sequences are SGHDT and YYEEEE. Trimming at V came to 4 bases and at J to 2 bases, leaving 8 bases not matched to a gene. CDR3 size: 16 residues. CDR3 in DNA: TGTGCCAGCAGCCCTCAGGGGACAGGGGCCAACTATGGCTACACCTTC. Encoded protein: CASSPQGTGANYGYTF.

The chain has TRBV11-2 and TRBJ1-5; 7 bases map to TRBD1. The germline V gene encodes CDR1 SGHAT and CDR2 FQNNGV. The CDR3 sequence is 16 residues long. The ends lost 2 bases at V and 4 bases at J; junction bases unmatched: 8. Written as DNA, the CDR3 is TGTGCCAGCAGCTTAACTACAGGGGTGAGGAATCAGCCCCAGCATTTT. Encoded protein: CASSLTTGVRNQPQHF.

The chain couples TRBV7-3 to TRBJ2-1, with D tentatively TRBD1 (5 bases). Germline V gene data show CDR1 as SGHTA and CDR2 as FQGTGA. The CDR3 sequence is 14 residues long. Trimming took off 1 base at V and 6 bases at J, with 10 bases between the two ends. CDR3 loop: CASSLKGVGNEQFF. CDR3 nucleotides: TGTGCCAGCAGCTTAAAAGGGGTCGGCAATGAGCAGTTCTTC.

The table lists this clone with a few counts. The chain is built from TRBV19 and TRBJ1-5, with D uncertain. The CDR3 has 13 residues. V was clipped by 4 bases and J by 7 bases, with 11 bases between them. The V gene's germline CDR1 is LNHDA and CDR2 SQIVND (reference sequence). The DNA of the CDR3 is TGTGCCAGTAGTACGAGGGCCGGGCAGCCCCAGCATTTT. Amino acids: CASSTRAGQPQHF.

This sequence joins TRBV7-2 and TRBJ2-7; 16 nucleotides match TRBD2. V was clipped by 5 bases and J by 2 bases; unmatched bases: 9. The CDR3 length is 18 residues. Germline V gives CDR1 SGHTA, CDR2 FQGNSA. CDR3 residues: CASSPDSGTSGGAYEQYF. The CDR3, as DNA: TGTGCCAGCAGCCCAGATTCCGGGACTAGCGGGGGGGCCTACGAGCAGTACTTC.

The table lists this clone with a count of one. The chain carries TRBV18 and TRBJ2-7; 9 bases map to TRBD1. Per germline, CDR1 KGHSH and CDR2 LQKENI. There are 14 residues in the CDR3. The J segment lost 5 bases and the V segment lost 6 bases, leaving 8 bases of the junction unmatched. In DNA form, the CDR3 reads TGTGCCAGCTCCCCCGGGACAGGGTGGCACGAGCAGTACTTC. Translating it yields CASSPGTGWHEQYF.

The rearrangement joins TRBV12-3 or TRBV12-4 to TRBJ2-7; 7 bases align to TRBD2. This CDR3 has 13 residues. The junction had 3 bases not matched to a gene; V was cut back by 4 bases and J by 3 bases. CDR3 in DNA: TGTGCCAGCAGTTGGTCGGGGGGCTACGAGCAGTACTTC. Translating it yields CASSWSGGYEQYF.

This sequence joins TRBV18 and TRBJ2-5; D remains ambiguous. Germline CDR1 reads KGHSH; CDR2 reads LQKENI. Deletions cut 3 bases from V and 5 bases from J, with 13 bases between. The CDR3 is made up of 14 amino acids. CDR3 protein: CASSPRPAGETQYF. As DNA, the CDR3 is TGTGCCAGCTCACCTCGGCCCGCCGGGGAGACCCAGTACTTC. The variable domain in full, completed from reference TRBV18 and TRBJ2-5, reads NAGVMQNPRHLVRRRGQEARLRCSPMKGHSHVYWYRQLPEEGLKFMVYLQKENIIDESGMPKERFSAEFPKEGPSILRIQQVVRGDSAAYFCASSPRPAGETQYFGPGTRLLVL.

The CDR3 bases are TGTGCCAGCAGCAAATGGGCGCGGCCCCAGCATTTT. Translated: CASSKWARPQHF. J is TRBJ1-5 and V is TRBV21-1; TRBD1 was called by the table and not checked on the DNA. TRBV21-1 is a listed pseudogene. The CDR3 loop spans 12 amino acids.

This clone was observed a few times. The J gene is TRBJ1-2, the V gene TRBV5-4; no clear D. Germline V gene data show CDR1 as SGHNT and CDR2 as YYREEE (reference sequence). V was pared by 4 bases and J by 4 bases, with 14 bases between. This CDR3 has 14 amino acids. The CDR3 DNA reads TGTGCCAGCAGCCCGACGGGCGCGGGCTATGGCTACACCTTC. Its protein is CASSPTGAGYGYTF.

The chain is built from TRBV3-1 (or the pseudogene TRBV3-2) and TRBJ1-2; the D gene is possibly TRBD1 (5 bases). This CDR3 comprises 12 residues. CDR1 LGHDT and CDR2 YNNKEL come from the germline V gene (reference sequence). V lost 4 bases to trimming and J lost 7 bases, with 10 bases between them. The CDR3, as DNA: TGTGCCAGCAGCCGGGGCGGCAGTGGCTACACCTTC. Protein: CASSRGGSGYTF.

The V and J genes are TRBV5-1 and TRBJ1-1, with 9 bases lining up with TRBD1. Germline V gene sequence: CDR1 SGHRS, CDR2 YFSETQ. CDR3 size: 16 residues. The V and J ends lost 2 bases and 3 bases, in that order; junction bases with no gene match: 8. The CDR3 DNA is TGCGCCAGCAGCTTTATACAGGGGGCGCGGGACACTGAAGCTTTCTTT. Protein sequence: CASSFIQGARDTEAFF. Filled out from reference TRBV5-1 and TRBJ1-1, the complete variable domain reads KAGVTQTPRYLIKTRGQQVTLSCSPISGHRSVSWYQQTPGQGLQFLFEYFSETQRNKGNFPGRFSGRQFSNSRSEMNVSTLELGDSALYLCASSFIQGARDTEAFFGQGTRLTVV.

CDR3 sequence reads: CASSSTHTSADTQYF. DNA for the CDR3: TGTGCCAGCAGCTCCACCCACACTAGCGCGGATACGCAGTATTTT. The rearrangement joins TRBV7-9 to TRBJ2-3, with 7 positions matching TRBD2. Germline V gene data show CDR1 as SEHNR and CDR2 as FQNEAQ (reference sequence). This CDR3 comprises 15 residues. Trimming took 4 bases from V and 6 from J; bases not matched to a gene: 10.

The chain links TRBV14 to TRBJ2-3; TRBD2 might be the D (6 bases). Trimming stripped 4 bases from V and 0 bases from J, with 11 bases between. The CDR3 is 15 amino acids. Germline CDR1 reads SGHDN; CDR2 reads FVKESK. CDR3 bases: TGTGCCAGCAGCCTTCTGCGGGACAGCACAGATACGCAGTATTTT. The encoded protein is CASSLLRDSTDTQYF.